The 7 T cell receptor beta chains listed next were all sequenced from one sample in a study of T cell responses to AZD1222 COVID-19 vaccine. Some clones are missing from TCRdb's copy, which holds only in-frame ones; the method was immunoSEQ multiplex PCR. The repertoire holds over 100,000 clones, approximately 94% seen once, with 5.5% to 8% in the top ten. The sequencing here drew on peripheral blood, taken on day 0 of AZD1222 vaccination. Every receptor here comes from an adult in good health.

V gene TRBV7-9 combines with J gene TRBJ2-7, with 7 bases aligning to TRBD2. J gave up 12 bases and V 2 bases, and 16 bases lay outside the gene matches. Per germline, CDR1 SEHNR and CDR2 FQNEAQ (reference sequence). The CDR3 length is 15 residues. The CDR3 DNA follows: TGTGCCAGCAGCTTACAGGAAGCCGGGGGGACGGCGAGGTACTTC. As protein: CASSLQEAGGTARYF.

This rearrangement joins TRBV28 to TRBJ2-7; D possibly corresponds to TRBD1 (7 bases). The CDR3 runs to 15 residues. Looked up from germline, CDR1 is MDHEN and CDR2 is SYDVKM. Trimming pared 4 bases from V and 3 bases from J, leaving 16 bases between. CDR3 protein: CASSSMRDSFYEQYF. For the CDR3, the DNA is TGTGCCAGCAGTTCGATGCGGGACAGCTTCTACGAGCAGTACTTC.

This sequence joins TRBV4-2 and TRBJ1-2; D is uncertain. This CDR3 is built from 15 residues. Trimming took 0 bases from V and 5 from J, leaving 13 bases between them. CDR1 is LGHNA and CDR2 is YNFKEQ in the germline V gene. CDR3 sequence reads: CASSQDRQALYGYTF. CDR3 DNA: TGTGCCAGCAGCCAAGATCGGCAGGCCCTATATGGCTACACCTTC.

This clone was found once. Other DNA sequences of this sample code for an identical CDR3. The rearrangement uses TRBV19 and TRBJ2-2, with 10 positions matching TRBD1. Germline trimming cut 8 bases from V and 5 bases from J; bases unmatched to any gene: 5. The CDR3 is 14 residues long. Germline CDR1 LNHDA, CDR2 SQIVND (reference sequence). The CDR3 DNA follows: TGTGCCAGTTCCGACAGGGGGCTGACCGGGGAGCTGTTTTTT. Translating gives CASSDRGLTGELFF.

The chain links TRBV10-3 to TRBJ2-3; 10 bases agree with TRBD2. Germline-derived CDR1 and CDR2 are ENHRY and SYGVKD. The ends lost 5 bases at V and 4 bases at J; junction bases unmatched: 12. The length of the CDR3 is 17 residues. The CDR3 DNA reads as TGTGCCATCAGTCGCCCCCTAGCGGGAGAACAGGCAGATACGCAGTATTTT. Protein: CAISRPLAGEQADTQYF.

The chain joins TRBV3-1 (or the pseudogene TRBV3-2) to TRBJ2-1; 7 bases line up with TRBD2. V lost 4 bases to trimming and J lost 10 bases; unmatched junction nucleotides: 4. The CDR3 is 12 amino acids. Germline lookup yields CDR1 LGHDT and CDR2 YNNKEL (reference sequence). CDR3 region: CASSLEGGEQFF. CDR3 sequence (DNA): TGTGCCAGCAGCCTCGAGGGAGGGGAGCAGTTCTTC.

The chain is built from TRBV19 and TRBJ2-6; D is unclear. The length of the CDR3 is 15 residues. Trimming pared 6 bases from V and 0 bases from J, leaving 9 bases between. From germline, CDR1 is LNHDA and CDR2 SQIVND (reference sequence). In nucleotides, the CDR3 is TGTGCCAGTAGCGTAACCAACTCTGGGGCCAACGTCCTGACTTTC. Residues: CASSVTNSGANVLTF.